A single sample is the source of the 15 T cell receptor beta chains below, sequenced in a study of blood T cell repertoires in COVID-19 (TCRdb year 2020). Library prep was done by the immunoSEQ multiplex PCR assay. TCRdb retrieved this table from immuneACCESS and kept in-frame rearrangements only. Not all clones are present; in checked studies, unresolved V genes account for under half, and no reason is known for the remainder. This sample holds 130,000 to 150,000 clones; 84% were observed only once. The ten largest make up about 5.5% of the sample. Input material: PBMCs or T cells enriched from blood (not recorded which). The receptors were gathered from a man in his forties or fifties with acute COVID-19.

The gene calls are TRBV3-1 (or the pseudogene TRBV3-2) and TRBJ2-5; D not resolved. Germline values: CDR1 LGHDT, CDR2 YNNKEL (reference sequence). This CDR3 is built from 13 residues. V was clipped by 0 bases and J by 2 bases, with 4 bases between them. In DNA form, the CDR3 reads TGTGCCAGCAGCCAAGAACATCAAGAGACCCAGTACTTC. Its protein product is CASSQEHQETQYF.

V is TRBV29-1 and J is TRBJ2-3, with D possibly TRBD2 on 5 matching bases. This CDR3 comprises 12 residues. Trimming shortened V by 4 bases and J by 5 bases, and 10 bases separated the two germline ends. CDR1 and CDR2 (germline): SQVTM, ANQGSEA. The CDR3 nucleotides are TGCAGCGTTGTAGCGCCACAAGATACGCAGTATTTT. Protein product: CSVVAPQDTQYF.

This clone came up once. V usage is TRBV7-9 and J usage is TRBJ1-5; TRBD1 matches at 7 bases. Germline values: CDR1 SEHNR, CDR2 FQNEAQ (reference sequence). The CDR3 totals 15 residues. V was pared by 5 bases and J by 2 bases, with 6 bases of the junction left unmatched. Here the CDR3 DNA reads TGTGCCAGCAGCCTGGACAGGTTTGGCAATCAGCCCCAGCATTTT. Translation gives CASSLDRFGNQPQHF.

This chain links TRBV19 with TRBJ1-2; 9 bases match TRBD1. The V gene's germline CDR1 is LNHDA and CDR2 SQIVND (reference sequence). The length of the CDR3 is 15 residues. After removal of 3 bases from V and 6 bases from J, the junction contained 8 bases not matched to a gene. CDR3 loop: CASSIMLGQGDGYTF. The CDR3 DNA reads as TGTGCCAGTAGTATCATGCTGGGACAGGGCGATGGCTACACCTTC.

This sequence joins TRBV30 and TRBJ2-5; TRBD1 might be the D (6 bases). The CDR3 has 14 residues. V was pared by 1 base and J by 4 bases, with 13 bases between. The germline CDR1 and CDR2 sequences are GTSNPN and SVGIG (reference sequence). This CDR3 reads CAWSGGGWGETQYF. The CDR3 DNA reads as TGTGCCTGGAGTGGTGGGGGCTGGGGAGAGACCCAGTACTTC.

The rearrangement joins TRBV18 to TRBJ1-2, with 7 bases identical to TRBD1. Unmatched junction bases numbered 5, after V lost 3 bases and J lost 4 bases. Germline V gene sequence: CDR1 KGHSH, CDR2 LQKENI. The CDR3 spans 14 residues. CDR3 nucleotides: TGTGCCAGCTCACCGGAGACAGGGATCTATGGCTACACCTTC. It specifies CASSPETGIYGYTF.

The genes are TRBV12-3 or TRBV12-4 and TRBJ1-4; no clear D gene. The CDR3 loop spans 13 amino acids. The V end was cut by 5 bases, the J end by 7 bases, with 11 bases between. The CDR3 protein is CASSDKNGEKLFF. In DNA, the CDR3 is TGTGCCAGCAGTGATAAAAACGGTGAAAAACTGTTTTTT.

V and J are TRBV30 and TRBJ2-5; TRBD1 matches 7 bases. CDR1 and CDR2 (germline): GTSNPN, SVGIG (reference sequence). V lost 5 bases to trimming and J lost 5 bases; unmatched junction nucleotides: 14. The CDR3 sequence is 15 residues long. The CDR3 protein is CAWGTGATVDETQYF. CDR3 nucleotides: TGTGCCTGGGGTACAGGGGCAACGGTGGATGAGACCCAGTACTTC.

CDR3 nucleotides: TGTGCCAGCTCGGGACTAGCGACTCACAATGAGCAGTTCTTC. This sequence encodes CASSGLATHNEQFF. V and J are TRBV2 and TRBJ2-1; 10 bases are a match to TRBD2. The CDR3 is 14 amino acids. Germline lookup yields CDR1 SNHLY and CDR2 FYNNEI. V lost 8 bases to trimming and J lost 5 bases; unmatched junction nucleotides: 6.

V is TRBV3-1 (or the pseudogene TRBV3-2) and J is TRBJ2-7, with 7 bases lining up with TRBD1. CDR1 and CDR2 from the germline V gene are LGHDT and YNNKEL (reference sequence). J was trimmed by 3 bases and V by 1 base; bases with no gene match: 3. This CDR3 region has 14 residues. The CDR3 reads CASSQVQGYYEQYF. CDR3 DNA: TGTGCCAGCAGCCAAGTACAGGGGTACTACGAGCAGTACTTC.

The chain joins TRBV4-1 to TRBJ1-2; D is unclear. The CDR3 sequence is 15 residues long. V was cut by 0 bases and J by 4 bases, with 12 bases left in between. CDR1 is MGHRA and CDR2 is YSYEKL in the germline V gene. The CDR3 nucleotides read TGCGCCAGCAGCCAAGATGGTGCGGGTGTCTATGGCTACACCTTC. Translation gives CASSQDGAGVYGYTF.

This clone was detected only once. V usage is TRBV19 and J usage is TRBJ1-2, with D maybe TRBD1 (5 bases). There are 14 residues in the CDR3. Germline CDR1 LNHDA, CDR2 SQIVND (reference sequence). V was cut by 8 bases and J by 4 bases, with 17 bases left in between. The CDR3 sequence: CASAEGREIYGYTF. CDR3 sequence (DNA): TGTGCCAGTGCGGAGGGACGGGAGATCTATGGCTACACCTTC. Full variable domain (outside the CDR3, taken from reference TRBV19 and TRBJ1-2): DGGITQSPKYLFRKEGQNVTLSCEQNLNHDAMYWYRQDPGQGLRLIYYSQIVNDFQKGDIAEGYSVSREKKESFPLTVTSAQKNPTAFYLCASAEGREIYGYTFGSGTRLTVV.

The V call is TRBV29-1, the J call TRBJ2-1; perhaps TRBD2 as D (5 bases). Germline-derived CDR1 and CDR2 are SQVTM and ANQGSEA. The CDR3 extends over 13 amino acids. V lost 7 bases, J lost 0 bases, and 10 bases lay in between. The CDR3 region is CSAQADSYNEQFF. The CDR3 region has the DNA TGCAGCGCGCAAGCGGACTCCTACAATGAGCAGTTCTTC.

This chain links TRBV9 with TRBJ2-3; TRBD1 matches 7 bases. Germline CDR1 and CDR2: SGDLS and YYNGEE. The CDR3 has 15 amino acids. After removal of 4 bases from V and 6 bases from J, the junction contained 11 bases not matched to a gene. DNA for the CDR3: TGTGCCAGCAGCATGGGGACAGCATGGTCGGATACGCAGTATTTT. Encoded protein: CASSMGTAWSDTQYF.

V and J are TRBV10-3 and TRBJ2-1, with 8 bases identical to TRBD1. The junction had 8 bases not matched to a gene; V was cut back by 4 bases and J by 9 bases. CDR1 and CDR2 from the germline V gene are ENHRY and SYGVKD. This CDR3 has 14 amino acids. CDR3 nucleotides: TGTGCCATCAGTGGACAGGGGAGGAGAATTGAGCAGTTCTTC. Protein product: CAISGQGRRIEQFF.